This T cell receptor beta chain was recovered during a study of Graves' ophthalmopathy and Graves' hyperthyroidism. Study background: Peripheral blood collection took place at initial diagnosis, before any treatment.

The PBMCs were taken from approximately 9 ml of fresh peripheral blood. The TCR beta CDR3 regions underwent amplification from RNA transcripts. After a first-round RT-PCR with HTBI primers, a second-round multiplex PCR was run. MiXCR was run by TCRdb on the multiplex PCR reads, yielding one entry per CDR3 protein. The table records about 620,000 distinct CDR3 sequences, roughly 20% of them present only once. Sample: peripheral blood. This clonotype was sampled from a woman aged 18-29 years with stable Graves' hyperthyroidism. Some clones in this sample may be carry-over from other donors' samples.

The CDR3 loop reads CASSQQVNSPLHF. DNA for the CDR3: TGTGCCAGCAGCCAGCAGGTCAATTCACCCCTCCACTTT. The chain links TRBV12-3 or TRBV12-4 to TRBJ1-6, with D unresolved. The CDR3 length is 13 residues. Trimming left V 6 bases short and J 7 bases short, with 10 bases between.